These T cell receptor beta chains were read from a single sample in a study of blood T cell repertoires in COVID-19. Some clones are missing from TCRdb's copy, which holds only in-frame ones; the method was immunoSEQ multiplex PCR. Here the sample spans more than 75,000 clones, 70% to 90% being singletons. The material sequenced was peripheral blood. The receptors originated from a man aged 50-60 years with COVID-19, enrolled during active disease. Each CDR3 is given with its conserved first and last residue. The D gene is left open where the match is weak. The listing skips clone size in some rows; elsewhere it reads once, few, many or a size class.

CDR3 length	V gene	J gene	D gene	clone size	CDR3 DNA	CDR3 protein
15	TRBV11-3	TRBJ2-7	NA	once	TGTGCCAGCAGCTTAGGCCGCGGGATTTCCGACGAGCAGTACTTC	CASSLGRGISDEQYF
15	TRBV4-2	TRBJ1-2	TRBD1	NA	TGTGCCAGCAGCCACCAGACAGGGTTGGCCTATGGCTACACCTTC	CASSHQTGLAYGYTF
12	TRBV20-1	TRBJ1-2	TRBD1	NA	TGCAGTGCTAGTGAGGGGGCTCGGGGCTACACCTTC	CSASEGARGYTF
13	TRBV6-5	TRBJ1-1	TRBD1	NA	TGTGCCAGCAGAGGGGGCGTTTCCACTGAAGCTTTCTTT	CASRGGVSTEAFF
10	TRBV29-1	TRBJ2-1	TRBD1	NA	TGCAGCTACAGGGACAGCGAGCAGTTCTTC	CSYRDSEQFF
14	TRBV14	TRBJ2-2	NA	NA	TGTGCCAGCAGCCAAGCTCGGGGGACCGGGGAGCTGTTTTTT	CASSQARGTGELFF
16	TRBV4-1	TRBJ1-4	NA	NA	TGCGCCAGCAGCCAAGGGTCGCGGGGAACTAATGAAAAACTGTTTTTT	CASSQGSRGTNEKLFF
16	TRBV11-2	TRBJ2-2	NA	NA	TGTGCCAGCAGCTTATTTTCGACCAGGTCCACCGGGGAGCTGTTTTTT	CASSLFSTRSTGELFF
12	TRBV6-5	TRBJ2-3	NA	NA	TGTGCCAGCACAGGTAGCACAGATACGCAGTATTTT	CASTGSTDTQYF
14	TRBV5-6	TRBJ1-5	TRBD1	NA	TGTGCCAGCAGCTTGGGGGGACAGCTTCAGCCCCAGCATTTT	CASSLGGQLQPQHF
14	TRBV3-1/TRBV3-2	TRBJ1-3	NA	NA	TGTGCCAGCAGCCAGCAGGGCTCTGGAAACACCATATATTTT	CASSQQGSGNTIYF
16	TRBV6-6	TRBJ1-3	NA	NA	TGTGCCAGCAGTTACTCGACACAGTCATCTGGAAACACCATATATTTT	CASSYSTQSSGNTIYF
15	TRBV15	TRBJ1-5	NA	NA	TGTGCCACCAGCAGAGGATTGGGCAGCAATCAGCCCCAGCATTTT	CATSRGLGSNQPQHF
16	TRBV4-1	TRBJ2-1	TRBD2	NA	TGCGCCAGCAGCCAAGAGTCAGCGGGGGTTTACAATGAGCAGTTCTTC	CASSQESAGVYNEQFF
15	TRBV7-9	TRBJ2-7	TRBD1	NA	TGTGCCAGCAGCTCCCCCGGGACAGGGACGTGGGAGCAGTACTTC	CASSSPGTGTWEQYF
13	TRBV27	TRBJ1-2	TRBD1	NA	TGTGCCAGCCGGGGACAGGGTGTTGATGGCTACACCTTC	CASRGQGVDGYTF
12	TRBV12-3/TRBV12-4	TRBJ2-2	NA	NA	TGTGCCAGCAGAAGTAGCACCGGGGAGCTGTTTTTT	CASRSSTGELFF
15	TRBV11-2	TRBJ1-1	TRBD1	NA	TGTGCCAGCAGCTTCCAGGGGGCGAGGAACACTGAAGCTTTCTTT	CASSFQGARNTEAFF
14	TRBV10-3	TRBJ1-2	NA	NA	TGTGCCATCACCGAAGGGGGGGCTAACTATGGCTACACCTTC	CAITEGGANYGYTF
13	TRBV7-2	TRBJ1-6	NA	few	TGTGCCAGCAGCCCCGACGGACAGACACCCCTCCACTTT	CASSPDGQTPLHF
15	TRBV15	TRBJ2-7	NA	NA	TGTGCCACCAGCCGTCCGAGGCAGGGGTCCTACGAGCAGTACTTC	CATSRPRQGSYEQYF
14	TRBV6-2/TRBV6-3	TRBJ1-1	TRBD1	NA	TGTGCCAGCAGTTATGGGACAGGGAACACTGAAGCTTTCTTT	CASSYGTGNTEAFF
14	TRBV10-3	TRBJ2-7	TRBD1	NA	TGTGCCATCAGTCCCGGGACAGGGACCTACGAGCAGTACTTC	CAISPGTGTYEQYF
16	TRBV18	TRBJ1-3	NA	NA	TGTGCCAGCTCACGTTCTCGGGCAGGGACTGGAAACACCATATATTTT	CASSRSRAGTGNTIYF
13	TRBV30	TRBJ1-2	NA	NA	TGTGCCTGGAGGTGGGCTGGGTCTGGGGGCTACACCTTC	CAWRWAGSGGYTF
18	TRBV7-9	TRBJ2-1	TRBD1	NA	TGTGCCAGCAGCCCCGGACAGGGGGGTTTAAGCTCCTACAATGAGCAGTTCTTC	CASSPGQGGLSSYNEQFF
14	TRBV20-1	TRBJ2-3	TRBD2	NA	TGCAGTGCTACTGACGGGACTAGGTCAGATACGCAGTATTTT	CSATDGTRSDTQYF
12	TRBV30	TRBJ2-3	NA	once	TGTGCCTGGAGTTTCAGTGGAGATACGCAGTATTTT	CAWSFSGDTQYF
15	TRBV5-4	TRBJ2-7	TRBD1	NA	TGTGCCAGCAGCCTCGTCGGGACAGGCTCCTACGAGCAGTACTTC	CASSLVGTGSYEQYF